This TCR beta chain is drawn from a study of blood T cells in healthy people across ages. Concerning this clonotype: The antigen is undetermined.

Germline V gene lookup returns CDR1 SNHLY and CDR2 FYNNEI. CDR3 length: 16 amino acids. V gave up 11 bases and J gave up 3 bases; unmatched junction bases: 16. Study-level findings and limits: Donor CMV status, an unknown factor, possibly confounded changes in expanded clonotypes.

The use of a sample-barcoded 5' primer and a J-beta primer mix characterized a second PCR of roughly 6 to 11 cycles. Using its own MiXCR run on the 5' RACE reads, TCRdb lists one record per CDR3 protein. The sample carries around 1,600,000 distinct CDR3 sequences, about 42% recorded once. The material sequenced was blood. This TCR derives from a woman younger than 35 in good health. The chain has TRBV2 and TRBJ1-1; 9 bases agree with TRBD1. The CDR3 sequence is CAYIGTGKLKDTEAFF. CDR3 coding DNA: TGTGCCTACATAGGGACAGGGAAATTGAAGGACACTGAAGCTTTCTTT.